Each of the 4 T cell receptor beta chains below was sequenced from the same sample in a study of T cells in Graves' hyperthyroidism and ophthalmopathy (dated by TCRdb to the late 2010s). The method was multiplex PCR. Data came from an Illumina HiSeq 2000. The TCR beta CDR3 regions were amplified from RNA transcripts. The TCR CDR3 was subjected to a first round of RT-PCR using the HTBI primer set and the Qiagen OneStep RT-PCR kit. TCRdb applied fastp at Q25 and MiXCR to the public reads, then kept only in-frame beta chains. CDR3 protein duplicates are merged, each entry listing the most common genes and DNA. The sample contains roughly 330,000 distinct CDR3 sequences, around a sixth of them found a single time. Clones ranked in the top ten supply around 35% of the sample. The sample was blood. These TCRs come from a man aged 25-45 years with Graves' hyperthyroidism.

The CDR3 DNA reads as TGCAGCGTTCCGGGACAGGGGGTAATTGAGCAGTTCTTC. Translation: CSVPGQGVIEQFF. The V and J genes are TRBV29-1 and TRBJ2-1; the match to TRBD1 covers 11 bases. V lost 5 bases to trimming and J lost 9 bases; unmatched junction nucleotides: 6. Germline V gene sequence: CDR1 SQVTM, CDR2 ANQGSEA. The CDR3 runs 13 residues.

This sequence joins TRBV20-1 and TRBJ1-1; D is uncertain. V lost 0 bases to trimming and J lost 6 bases, with 11 bases between them. This CDR3 has 13 residues. The germline CDR1 and CDR2 sequences are DFQATT and SNEGSKA (reference sequence). The CDR3 DNA reads as TGCAGTGCTAGAGATCCCCGGAGGGCTGAAGCTTTCTTT. Protein product: CSARDPRRAEAFF.

This clonotype has a count of ten or more. This sequence joins TRBV5-8 and TRBJ2-7, with TRBD1 matching over 7 bases. CDR1 SGHTS and CDR2 YDEGEE come from the germline V gene. This CDR3 has 13 residues. J lost 4 bases, V lost 4 bases, and 5 bases had no gene match. DNA of the CDR3: TGTGCCAGCAGCATGACAGGGTGGTACGAGCAGTACTTC. Translation gives CASSMTGWYEQYF.

CDR3 in DNA: TGCGCCAGCAGCTACCGGGACAGGGGGATCTACGAGCAGTACTTC. Translation: CASSYRDRGIYEQYF. The chain carries TRBV5-1 and TRBJ2-7; the match to TRBD1 covers 11 bases. The V gene end was trimmed by 3 bases and the J gene end by 3 bases; junction bases not matched to a gene: 5. The CDR3 length is 15 residues. CDR1 and CDR2 from the germline V gene are SGHRS and YFSETQ.